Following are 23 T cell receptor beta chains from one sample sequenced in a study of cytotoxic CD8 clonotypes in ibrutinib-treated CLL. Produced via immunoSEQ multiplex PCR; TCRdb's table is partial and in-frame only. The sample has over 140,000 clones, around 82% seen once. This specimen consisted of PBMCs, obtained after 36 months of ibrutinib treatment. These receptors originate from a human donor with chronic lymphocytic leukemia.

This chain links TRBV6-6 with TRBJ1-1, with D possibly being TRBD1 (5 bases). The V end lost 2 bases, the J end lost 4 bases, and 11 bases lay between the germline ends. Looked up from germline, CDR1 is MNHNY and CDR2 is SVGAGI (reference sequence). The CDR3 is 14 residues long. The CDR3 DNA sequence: TGTGCCAGCAGTTACGCACATGACAGCACTGAAGCTTTCTTT. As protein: CASSYAHDSTEAFF.

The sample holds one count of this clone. CDR3 sequence reads: CASSLQQREGSRDTQYF. The CDR3 DNA reads TGCGCCAGCAGCCTGCAACAGCGGGAGGGTTCACGAGATACGCAGTATTTT. The chain joins TRBV5-1 to TRBJ2-3; 10 bases line up with TRBD2. CDR1 and CDR2 from the germline V gene are SGHRS and YFSETQ. The CDR3 sequence is 17 residues long. With 4 bases clipped from V and 5 bases from J, the junction kept 13 bases outside the gene matches.

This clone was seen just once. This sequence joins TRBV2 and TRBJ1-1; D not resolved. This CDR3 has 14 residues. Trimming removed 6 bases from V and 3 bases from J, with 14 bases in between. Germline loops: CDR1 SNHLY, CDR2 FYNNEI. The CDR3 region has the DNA TGTGCCAGCAGCGAACCTCTCCGGGACACTGAAGCTTTCTTT. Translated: CASSEPLRDTEAFF.

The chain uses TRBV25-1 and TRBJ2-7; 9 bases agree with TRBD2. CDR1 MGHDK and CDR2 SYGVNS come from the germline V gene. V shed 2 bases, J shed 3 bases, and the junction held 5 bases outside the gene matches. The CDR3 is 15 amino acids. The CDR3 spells CASSEAGGFFYEQYF. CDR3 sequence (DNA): TGTGCCAGCAGTGAAGCGGGGGGGTTCTTCTACGAGCAGTACTTC.

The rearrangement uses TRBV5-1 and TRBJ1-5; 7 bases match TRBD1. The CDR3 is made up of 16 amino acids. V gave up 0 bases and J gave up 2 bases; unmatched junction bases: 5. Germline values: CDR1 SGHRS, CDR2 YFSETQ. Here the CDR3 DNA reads TGCGCCAGCAGCTTGGAGCCCGACAGGGGCAATCAGCCCCAGCATTTT. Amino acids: CASSLEPDRGNQPQHF.

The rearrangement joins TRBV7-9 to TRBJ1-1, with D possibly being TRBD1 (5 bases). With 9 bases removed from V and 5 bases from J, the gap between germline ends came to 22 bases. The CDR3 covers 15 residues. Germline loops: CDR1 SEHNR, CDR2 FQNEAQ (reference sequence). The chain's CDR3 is CASGVGIGAGTEAFF. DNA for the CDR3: TGTGCCAGTGGGGTCGGAATTGGGGCGGGGACTGAAGCTTTCTTT.

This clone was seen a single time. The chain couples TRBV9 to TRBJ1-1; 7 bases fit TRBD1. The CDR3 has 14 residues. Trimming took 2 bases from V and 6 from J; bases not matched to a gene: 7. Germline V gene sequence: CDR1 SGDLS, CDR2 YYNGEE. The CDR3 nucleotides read TGTGCCAGCAGCGTGAAACAGGGGTTGGCTGAAGCTTTCTTT. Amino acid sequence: CASSVKQGLAEAFF.

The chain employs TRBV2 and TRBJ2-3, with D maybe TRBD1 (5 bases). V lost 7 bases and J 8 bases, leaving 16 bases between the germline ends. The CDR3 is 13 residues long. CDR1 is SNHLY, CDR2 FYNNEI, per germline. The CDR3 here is CASTKEDTGTQYF. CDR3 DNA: TGTGCCAGCACCAAAGAGGACACGGGTACGCAGTATTTT. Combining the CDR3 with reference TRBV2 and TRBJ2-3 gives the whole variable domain EPEVTQTPSHQVTQMGQEVILRCVPISNHLYFYWYRQILGQKVEFLVSFYNNEISEKSEIFDDQFSVERPDGSNFTLKIRSTKLEDSAMYFCASTKEDTGTQYFGPGTRLTVL.

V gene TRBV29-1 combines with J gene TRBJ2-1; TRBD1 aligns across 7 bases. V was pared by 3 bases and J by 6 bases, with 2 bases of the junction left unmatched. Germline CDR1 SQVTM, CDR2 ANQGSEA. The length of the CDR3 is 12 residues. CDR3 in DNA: TGCAGCGTTGACGAGGGGGCCAATGAGCAGTTCTTC. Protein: CSVDEGANEQFF.

The CDR3 nucleotides are TGCGCCAGCAGGTCTAGCCAGGTTGACTACGAGCAGTACTTC. Amino acid sequence: CASRSSQVDYEQYF. V and J are TRBV10-2 and TRBJ2-7; the D gene is possibly TRBD2 (5 bases). With 6 bases removed from V and 3 bases from J, the gap between germline ends came to 15 bases. Looked up from germline, CDR1 is WSHSY and CDR2 is SAAADI. The CDR3 consists of 14 residues.

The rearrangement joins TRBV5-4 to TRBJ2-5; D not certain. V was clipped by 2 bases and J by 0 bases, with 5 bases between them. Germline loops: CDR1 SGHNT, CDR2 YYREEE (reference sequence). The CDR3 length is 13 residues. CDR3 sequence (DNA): TGTGCCAGCAGCTTCGACCACCAAGAGACCCAGTACTTC. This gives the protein CASSFDHQETQYF.

CDR3 protein: CAVGGGNQPQHF. The DNA of the CDR3 is TGTGCAGTGGGGGGTGGCAATCAGCCCCAGCATTTT. The chain is built from TRBV19 and TRBJ1-5; D is possibly TRBD1 (5 bases). The CDR3 sequence is 12 residues long. Germline V lookup: CDR1 LNHDA, CDR2 SQIVND (reference sequence).

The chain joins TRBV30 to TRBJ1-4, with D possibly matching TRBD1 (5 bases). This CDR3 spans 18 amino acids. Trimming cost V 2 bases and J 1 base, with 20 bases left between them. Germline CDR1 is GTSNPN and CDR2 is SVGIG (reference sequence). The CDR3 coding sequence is TGTGCCTGGAGTCTAACAGGACGCGGAGGAGGAACTAATGAAAAACTGTTTTTT. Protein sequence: CAWSLTGRGGGTNEKLFF.

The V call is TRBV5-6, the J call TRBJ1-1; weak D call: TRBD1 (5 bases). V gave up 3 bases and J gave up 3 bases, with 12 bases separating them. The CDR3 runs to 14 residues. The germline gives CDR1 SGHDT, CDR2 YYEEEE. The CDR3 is CASSWGSGDTEAFF. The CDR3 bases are TGTGCCAGCAGCTGGGGGTCTGGGGACACTGAAGCTTTCTTT.

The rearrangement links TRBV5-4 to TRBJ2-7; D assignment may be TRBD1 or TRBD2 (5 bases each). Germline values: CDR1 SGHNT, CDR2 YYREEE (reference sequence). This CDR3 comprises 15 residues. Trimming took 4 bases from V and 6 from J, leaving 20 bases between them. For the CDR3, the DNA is TGTGCCAGCAGCCGCCGGGACGCTCTAGGGGTCGAGCAGTACTTC. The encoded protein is CASSRRDALGVEQYF.

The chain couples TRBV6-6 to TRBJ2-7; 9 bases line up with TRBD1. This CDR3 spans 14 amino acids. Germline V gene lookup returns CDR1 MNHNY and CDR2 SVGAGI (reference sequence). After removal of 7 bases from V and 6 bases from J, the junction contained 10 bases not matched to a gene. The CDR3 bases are TGTGCCAGCAAAACAGGGGGCGCCTCATCCGAGCAGTACTTC. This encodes CASKTGGASSEQYF.

CDR3 nucleotides: TGCGCCAGCAGCTTAGGGGGAGTCGATACGCAGTATTTT. This encodes CASSLGGVDTQYF. The chain has TRBV5-1 and TRBJ2-3; the D gene is possibly TRBD1 (6 bases). The CDR3 runs 13 residues. Germline CDR1 is SGHRS and CDR2 is YFSETQ. The V end lost 2 bases, the J end lost 6 bases, and 10 bases lay between the germline ends. The entire variable domain, with the rest obtained from reference TRBV5-1 and TRBJ2-3, is as follows: KAGVTQTPRYLIKTRGQQVTLSCSPISGHRSVSWYQQTPGQGLQFLFEYFSETQRNKGNFPGRFSGRQFSNSRSEMNVSTLELGDSALYLCASSLGGVDTQYFGPGTRLTVL.

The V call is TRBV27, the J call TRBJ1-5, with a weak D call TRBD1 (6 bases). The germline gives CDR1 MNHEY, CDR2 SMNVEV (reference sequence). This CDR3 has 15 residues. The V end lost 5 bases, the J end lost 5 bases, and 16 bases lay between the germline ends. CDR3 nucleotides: TGTGCCAGCAGTCACCGATGGGGGCGAGATCAGCCCCAGCATTTT. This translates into CASSHRWGRDQPQHF.

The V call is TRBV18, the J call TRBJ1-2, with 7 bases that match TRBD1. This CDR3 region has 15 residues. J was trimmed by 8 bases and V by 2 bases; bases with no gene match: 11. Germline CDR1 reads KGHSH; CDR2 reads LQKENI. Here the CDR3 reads CASSPIQQGPGGYTF. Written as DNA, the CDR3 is TGTGCCAGCTCACCAATACAACAGGGGCCGGGGGGCTACACCTTC.

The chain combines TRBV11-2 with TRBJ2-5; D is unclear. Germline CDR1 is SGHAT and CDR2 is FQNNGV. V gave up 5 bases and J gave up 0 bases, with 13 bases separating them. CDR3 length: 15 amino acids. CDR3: CASSQRLVDQETQYF. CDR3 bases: TGTGCCAGCAGCCAACGTTTGGTGGACCAAGAGACCCAGTACTTC.

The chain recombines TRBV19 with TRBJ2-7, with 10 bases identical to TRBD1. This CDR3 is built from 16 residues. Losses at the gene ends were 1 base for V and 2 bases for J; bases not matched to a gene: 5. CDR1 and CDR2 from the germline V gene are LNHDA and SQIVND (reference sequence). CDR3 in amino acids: CASSIAPGTGAYEQYF. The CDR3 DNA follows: TGTGCCAGTAGTATAGCCCCCGGGACAGGGGCCTACGAGCAGTACTTC.

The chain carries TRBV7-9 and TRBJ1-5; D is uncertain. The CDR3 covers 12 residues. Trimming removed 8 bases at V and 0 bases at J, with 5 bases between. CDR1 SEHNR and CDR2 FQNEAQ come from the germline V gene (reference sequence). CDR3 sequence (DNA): TGTGCCAGCCTTTATAGCAATCAGCCCCAGCATTTT. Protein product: CASLYSNQPQHF.

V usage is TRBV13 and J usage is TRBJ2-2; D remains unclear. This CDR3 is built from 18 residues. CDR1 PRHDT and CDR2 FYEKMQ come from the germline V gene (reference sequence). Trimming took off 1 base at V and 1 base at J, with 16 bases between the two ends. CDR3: CASSLDRLVSMNTGELFF. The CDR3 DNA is TGTGCCAGCAGCTTAGACAGACTCGTCTCAATGAACACCGGGGAGCTGTTTTTT.